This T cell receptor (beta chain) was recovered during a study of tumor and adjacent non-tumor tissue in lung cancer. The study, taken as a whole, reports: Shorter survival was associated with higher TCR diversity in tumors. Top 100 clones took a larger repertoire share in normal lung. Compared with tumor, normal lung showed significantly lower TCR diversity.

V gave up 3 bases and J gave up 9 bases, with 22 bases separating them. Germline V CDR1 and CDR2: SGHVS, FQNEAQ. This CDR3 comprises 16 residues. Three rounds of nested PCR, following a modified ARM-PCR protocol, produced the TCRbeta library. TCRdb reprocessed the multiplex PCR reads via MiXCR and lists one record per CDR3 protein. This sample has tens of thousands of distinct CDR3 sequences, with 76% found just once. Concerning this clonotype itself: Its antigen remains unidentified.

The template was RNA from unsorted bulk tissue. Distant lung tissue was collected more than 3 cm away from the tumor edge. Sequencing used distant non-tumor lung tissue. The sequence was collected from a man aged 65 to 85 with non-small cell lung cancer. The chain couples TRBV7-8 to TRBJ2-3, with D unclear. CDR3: CASSFLLWGSAKTQYF. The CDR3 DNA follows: TGTGCCAGCAGCTTCTTATTATGGGGAAGCGCAAAAACGCAGTATTTT. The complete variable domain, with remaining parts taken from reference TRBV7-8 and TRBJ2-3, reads GAGVSQSPRYKVAKRGQDVALRCDPISGHVSLFWYQQALGQGPEFLTYFQNEAQLDKSGLPSDRFFAERPEGSVSTLKIQRTQQEDSAVYLCASSFLLWGSAKTQYFGPGTRLTVL.